These 16 T cell receptor beta chains were sequenced from one sample in a study of T cell repertoires in cytomegalovirus infection. What these receptors recognize is not known. TCRdb re-derived calls from the reads in MiXCR, one entry per CDR3 protein. The table has around 750,000 distinct CDR3 sequences, 30% to 35% seen once. This specimen was cultured CD8+ T cells from PBMCs, taken from culture after CMV antigen stimulation. The receptor source for this set is a human donor in good health (CMV status not recorded). Some clones in this sample may be carry-over from other donors' samples.

This chain uses TRBV20-1 with TRBJ1-2; D call uncertain. The germline CDR1 and CDR2 sequences are DFQATT and SNEGSKA (reference sequence). Trimming left V 0 bases short and J 8 bases short, with 13 bases between. The CDR3 sequence is 13 residues long. The DNA for the CDR3 is TGCAGTGCTAGAGATCATTGGGAACACGGCTACACCTTC. Translation: CSARDHWEHGYTF.

This clonotype was found many times. The chain has TRBV6-1 and TRBJ1-2; D is uncertain. This CDR3 is 14 amino acids long. CDR1 MNHNS and CDR2 SASEGT come from the germline V gene. V was pared by 3 bases and J by 8 bases, with 16 bases between. Here the CDR3 DNA reads TGTGCCAGCAGTGATGACGCCGGATATTGGGGCTACACCTTC. Protein: CASSDDAGYWGYTF.

V and J are TRBV7-9 and TRBJ2-2; D gene ambiguous. CDR3 length equals 12 residues. Trimming pared 3 bases from V and 8 bases from J, leaving 7 bases between. CDR1 is SEHNR, CDR2 FQNEAQ, per germline (reference sequence). The chain's CDR3 is CASSFYAGELFF. For the CDR3, the DNA is TGTGCCAGCAGCTTTTATGCAGGGGAGCTGTTTTTT.

This clonotype showed up just a few times. The chain is built from TRBV4-1 and TRBJ2-7; the D is unclear. The V gene's germline CDR1 is MGHRA and CDR2 YSYEKL. Trimming removed 5 bases at V and 3 bases at J, with 14 bases between. The CDR3 is 14 amino acids. CDR3: CASSSQDADYEQYF. In DNA form, the CDR3 reads TGCGCCAGCAGCTCTCAGGATGCCGACTACGAGCAGTACTTC.

The chain has TRBV27 and TRBJ1-2; perhaps TRBD1 as D (5 bases). Germline assignment: CDR1 MNHEY and CDR2 SMNVEV (reference sequence). The CDR3 extends over 13 amino acids. V shed 9 bases and J shed 4 bases, with 15 bases lying between them. Here the CDR3 DNA reads TGTGCCAGTTGTGGGGGACCGTTCTATGGCTACACCTTC. Translating gives CASCGGPFYGYTF.

This clonotype has a handful of counts. The chain combines TRBV4-3 with TRBJ2-3; tentative D call: TRBD1 (5 bases). Trimming stripped 3 bases from V and 3 bases from J, with 19 bases between. This CDR3 is built from 17 residues. From germline, CDR1 is LGHNA and CDR2 YSLEER. The CDR3 sequence: CASSQEGVGAGTDTQYF. The CDR3 DNA sequence: TGCGCCAGCAGCCAGGAAGGAGTAGGGGCAGGGACAGATACGCAGTATTTT.

The V and J genes are TRBV27 and TRBJ1-1, with D uncertain. The V end lost 7 bases, the J end lost 1 base, and 7 bases lay between the germline ends. CDR3 size: 12 residues. CDR1 MNHEY and CDR2 SMNVEV come from the germline V gene (reference sequence). The CDR3 loop is CASKRKNTEAFF. The CDR3 nucleotides are TGTGCCAGCAAACGGAAGAACACTGAAGCTTTCTTT.

As DNA, the CDR3 is TGTGCCGGAGACGGACAGAAAAAATATGGCTACACCTTC. This sequence encodes CAGDGQKKYGYTF. This chain joins TRBV7-3 and TRBJ1-2, with a weak D call TRBD1 (6 bases). The V end lost 11 bases, the J end lost 5 bases, and 18 bases lay between the germline ends. Germline V CDR1 and CDR2: SGHTA, FQGTGA. The length of the CDR3 is 13 residues.

Ten or more counts support this clonotype. The chain joins TRBV7-8 to TRBJ2-5, with D hard to call. Trimming removed 8 bases at V and 1 base at J, with 17 bases between. Germline lookup yields CDR1 SGHVS and CDR2 FQNEAQ. The length of the CDR3 is 15 residues. CDR3: CASLRTVLLQETQYF. The CDR3 DNA sequence: TGTGCCAGCCTTCGGACCGTCCTGCTCCAAGAGACCCAGTACTTC. Full variable domain (missing parts from reference TRBV7-8 and TRBJ2-5): GAGVSQSPRYKVAKRGQDVALRCDPISGHVSLFWYQQALGQGPEFLTYFQNEAQLDKSGLPSDRFFAERPEGSVSTLKIQRTQQEDSAVYLCASLRTVLLQETQYFGPGTRLLVL.

This clonotype was recorded a few times. V is TRBV7-2 and J is TRBJ2-3; D is ambiguous. The V gene's germline CDR1 is SGHTA and CDR2 FQGNSA. The V end was cut by 1 base, the J end by 4 bases, with 9 bases between. This CDR3 is built from 14 residues. The CDR3 region is CASSLGPFPDTQYF. The CDR3 DNA sequence: TGTGCCAGCAGCTTAGGGCCCTTTCCAGATACGCAGTATTTT.

The chain is built from TRBV10-3 and TRBJ2-1; TRBD1 matches 7 bases. The CDR3 covers 16 residues. Trimming cost V 1 base and J 5 bases; bases outside gene matches: 8. The germline gives CDR1 ENHRY, CDR2 SYGVKD. The CDR3 DNA reads as TGTGCCATCAGTGAGTACGGAACAGGGGAGAACAATGAGCAGTTCTTC. Translated, it gives CAISEYGTGENNEQFF.

The chain is built from TRBV6-2 or TRBV6-3 and TRBJ1-1, with D unresolved. V was pared by 5 bases and J by 0 bases, with 13 bases between. Looked up from germline, CDR1 is MNHEY and CDR2 is SVGEGT. The CDR3 runs 15 residues. The chain's CDR3 is CASSTPVELNTEAFF. In nucleotides, the CDR3 is TGTGCCAGCAGTACCCCGGTGGAGCTGAACACTGAAGCTTTCTTT.

This clonotype was picked up many times. J is TRBJ2-2 and V is TRBV7-8; 10 positions agree with TRBD2. This CDR3 has 16 residues. Germline CDR1 and CDR2: SGHVS and FQNEAQ. J gave up 7 bases and V 5 bases, and 10 bases lay outside the gene matches. In DNA, the CDR3 is TGTGCCAGCAGCCCTTTAAGCGGGGGGGCAGTCGGGGAGCTGTTTTTT. Its protein product is CASSPLSGGAVGELFF.

This clonotype was seen more than once but under ten times. The CDR3 DNA reads as TGTGCCACTCGGAGGGCCACTGAAGCTTTCTTT. It specifies CATRRATEAFF. The chain is built from TRBV27 and TRBJ1-1; D unresolved. V was pared by 10 bases and J by 4 bases, with 10 bases between. This CDR3 contains 11 residues. Germline values: CDR1 MNHEY, CDR2 SMNVEV (reference sequence).

This clonotype was detected many times. The genes are TRBV7-6 and TRBJ1-1; D uncertain. The CDR3 sequence is 11 residues long. The V and J ends lost 1 base and 11 bases respectively, with 8 bases between them. Germline CDR1 is SGHVS and CDR2 is FNYEAQ. CDR3 region: CASSLGVGAFF. The CDR3 DNA reads as TGTGCCAGCAGCTTAGGTGTGGGTGCTTTCTTT.

V usage is TRBV6-2 or TRBV6-3 and J usage is TRBJ1-5, with D unresolved. CDR3 length equals 14 residues. Germline values: CDR1 MNHEY, CDR2 SVGEGT. With 2 bases removed from V and 3 bases from J, the gap between germline ends came to 8 bases. CDR3 region: CASSYVRTNQPQHF. CDR3 nucleotide sequence: TGTGCCAGCAGTTACGTAAGAACCAATCAGCCCCAGCATTTT.